Below, one TCR beta chain is given with its context. The antigen remains unidentified. The method was immunoSEQ multiplex PCR; TCRdb's version includes in-frame clones alone and lacks a portion of them. This sample has about 100,000 clones; over 75% occur once, and the top ten carry approximately 1.2%. This sample is part of a study of T cell responses to AZD1222 COVID-19 vaccine. Study at large: Pooled samples include second doses given at about 4 or 12 weeks. Study results and limitations: The span of vaccine-associated CD4 TCRs extended across spike, with dominance at 160-218 and 743-854. White British ancestry dominated among donors, who included more females, and clonal diversity was possibly underestimated. Only after the peak T cell response were repertoires sampled.

The ends were cut back, 4 bases at V and 10 bases at J, with 9 bases in the middle. The CDR3 spans 12 residues. Germline CDR1 reads SGHRS; CDR2 reads YFSETQ. This TCR derives from an adult in good health. The V and J genes are TRBV5-1 and TRBJ1-6; tentatively, D is TRBD1 (6 bases). This specimen was peripheral blood, taken on day 0 of AZD1222 vaccination. In nucleotides, the CDR3 is TGCGCCAGCAGCCTAGGACAGTCACCCCTCCACTTT. This sequence encodes CASSLGQSPLHF.